Listed here are 19 T cell receptor beta chains from one sample, sequenced in a study of metastatic and nonmetastatic thyroid tumors. Every patient underwent thyroid surgery untreated. MiXCR was used by TCRdb to re-call the PCR reads. This sample has 30,000 to 35,000 clones, with approximately 31% found just once. Sequenced input: blood. Source of these receptors: a female donor with papillary thyroid cancer or a benign thyroid nodule (not recorded which). Some clones in this sample may be carry-over from other donors' samples.

The rearrangement joins TRBV11-2 to TRBJ2-5; no definite D call. This CDR3 is built from 13 residues. Deletions cut 7 bases from V and 0 bases from J, with 9 bases between. Germline CDR1 reads SGHAT; CDR2 reads FQNNGV. The CDR3 region is CASIYIHQETQYF. CDR3 sequence (DNA): TGTGCCAGCATCTACATCCACCAAGAGACCCAGTACTTC.

As regards this clone: One end of the junction varies from germline; a read error may be responsible. The CDR3 loop is CAGSSYRGCDYGYTF. The CDR3 DNA follows: TGTGCCGGCAGCTCATACCGAGGGTGCGACTATGGCTACACCTTC. V and J are TRBV7-2 and TRBJ1-2; D remains unclear. CDR3 size: 15 residues. The germline gives CDR1 SGHTA, CDR2 FQGNSA.

This clone was recorded at least ten times. This chain joins TRBV20-1 and TRBJ1-6, with D maybe TRBD1 (6 bases). The germline V gene encodes CDR1 DFQATT and CDR2 SNEGSKA (reference sequence). The CDR3 is 14 residues long. V was trimmed by 2 bases and J by 7 bases, leaving 12 bases between them. CDR3 protein: CSARQGLMNSPLHF. CDR3 sequence (DNA): TGCAGTGCTAGACAGGGGTTGATGAATTCACCCCTCCACTTT.

This clone has a single count. The CDR3 sequence: CASSLAQGSYEQYF. In nucleotides, the CDR3 is TGTGCCAGCAGCTTAGCGCAGGGGAGCTACGAGCAGTACTTC. The gene calls are TRBV11-2 and TRBJ2-7, with D possibly matching TRBD1 (6 bases). The CDR3 contains 14 residues. Germline CDR1 is SGHAT and CDR2 is FQNNGV. The germline V and J ends were trimmed by 1 base and 3 bases, with 10 bases remaining between them.

This clone was counted many times. In the same sample, other DNA sequences code for this CDR3. This chain joins TRBV12-3 or TRBV12-4 and TRBJ2-2; perhaps TRBD2 as D (5 bases). This CDR3 comprises 15 residues. V was cut by 6 bases and J by 1 base, with 12 bases left in between. The CDR3 DNA reads TGTGCCAGCAGGTTGACTGCGGGGAACACCGGGGAGCTGTTTTTT. Translating it yields CASRLTAGNTGELFF.

The rearrangement links TRBV5-5 to TRBJ2-2; the match to TRBD2 covers 7 bases. Looked up from germline, CDR1 is SGHKS and CDR2 is YYEKEE (reference sequence). The CDR3 contains 16 residues. J was trimmed by 4 bases and V by 0 bases; bases with no gene match: 6. CDR3 sequence reads: CASSLDPGGSTGELFF. As DNA, the CDR3 is TGTGCCAGCAGCTTGGATCCGGGCGGGAGCACCGGGGAGCTGTTTTTT.

The CDR3 DNA reads as TGTGCCAGTAGAGCGACCGAGACAAATGAGCAGTTCTTC. This translates into CASRATETNEQFF. The genes are TRBV19 and TRBJ2-1; no clear D gene. Germline V gene sequence: CDR1 LNHDA, CDR2 SQIVND (reference sequence). V lost 6 bases, J lost 7 bases, and 13 bases lay in between. The CDR3 runs to 13 residues.

Ten or more counts support this clone. The chain employs TRBV20-1 and TRBJ2-7, with 9 bases identical to TRBD1. After removal of 6 bases from V and 4 bases from J, the junction contained 7 bases not matched to a gene. The CDR3 covers 13 residues. The V gene's germline CDR1 is DFQATT and CDR2 SNEGSKA (reference sequence). The CDR3 nucleotides read TGCAGTGCGGAGAGACAGGGGGTGTACGAGCAGTACTTC. This codes for CSAERQGVYEQYF.

Of note for this clone: The junction does not match germline at one end; this may be a read error. The V gene is TRBV27, the J gene TRBJ2-1; 8 nucleotides match TRBD2. Germline loops: CDR1 MNHEY, CDR2 SMNVEV (reference sequence). This CDR3 spans 15 amino acids. The CDR3 protein is CSSSPVTSVYNEQFF. The CDR3 DNA reads TGTTCCAGCAGTCCCGTGACTAGCGTTTACAATGAGCAGTTCTTC.

This clone was detected ten times or more. The genes are TRBV27 and TRBJ1-2, with a weak D call TRBD1 (5 bases). Looked up from germline, CDR1 is MNHEY and CDR2 is SMNVEV (reference sequence). This CDR3 has 12 residues. V dropped 5 bases and J dropped 4 bases, with 8 bases sitting between them. The CDR3 protein is CASSPGTYGYTF. In DNA, the CDR3 is TGTGCCAGCAGTCCCGGGACCTATGGCTACACCTTC.

This clone was observed at least ten times. Other DNA sequences in the same sample also yield this CDR3. The chain links TRBV2 to TRBJ2-5; a possible D gene is TRBD2 (7 bases). CDR1 and CDR2 (germline): SNHLY, FYNNEI. V lost 0 bases to trimming and J lost 2 bases, with 16 bases between them. The CDR3 runs 17 residues. The CDR3 reads CASSEALRGAQQETQYF. For the CDR3, the DNA is TGTGCCAGCAGTGAAGCGCTTCGGGGGGCGCAACAAGAGACCCAGTACTTC.

As for this clone: One base away lies a much larger clone, so this may be a sequencing read error. The rearrangement joins TRBV5-4 to TRBJ2-5; D possibly corresponds to TRBD2 (6 bases). The CDR3 contains 16 residues. The germline V and J ends were trimmed by 3 bases and 1 base, with 16 bases remaining between them. Germline V gene data show CDR1 as SGHNT and CDR2 as YYREEE (reference sequence). This CDR3 reads CASSSSTRGTQETQYF. For the CDR3, the DNA is TGTGCCAGCAGCTCCTCGACTAGAGGGACCCAAGAGACCCAGTACTTC. The complete variable domain, with remaining parts taken from reference TRBV5-4 and TRBJ2-5, reads ETGVTQSPTHLIKTRGQQVTLRCSSQSGHNTVSWYQQALGQGPQFIFQYYREEENGRGNFPPRFSGLQFPNYSSELNVNALELDDSALYLCASSSSTRGTQETQYFGPGTRLLVL.

This clone has ten or more counts. The chain is built from TRBV7-3 and TRBJ2-5; 8 bases agree with TRBD1. J was trimmed by 7 bases and V by 6 bases; bases with no gene match: 7. The CDR3 contains 13 residues. CDR1 and CDR2 from the germline V gene are SGHTA and FQGTGA. CDR3 protein: CASSPAGGWTQYF. DNA for the CDR3: TGTGCCAGCAGTCCAGCAGGGGGCTGGACCCAGTACTTC.

To note about this clone: This likely comes from a read error, as the CDR3 has no conserved phenylalanine or tryptophan at its end. The rearrangement uses TRBV7-3 and TRBJ2-7, with 9 bases matching TRBD2. Germline CDR1 and CDR2: SGHTA and FQGTGA. The V and J ends lost 1 base and 1 base, in that order; junction bases with no gene match: 17. The CDR3 is 20 residues long. In DNA form, the CDR3 reads TGTGCCAGCAGCTTAAGGGCTAGCGGGAACGTACGCGTAGGATCCTACGAGCAGTACCTC. Its translation: CASSLRASGNVRVGSYEQYL.

In this sample, this clone turned up many times. The chain joins TRBV19 to TRBJ1-6; 9 bases are shared with TRBD1. V trimming: 6 bases; J trimming: 10 bases; junction bases outside the gene matches: 4. The CDR3 loop spans 13 amino acids. CDR1 and CDR2 from the germline V gene are LNHDA and SQIVND (reference sequence). This CDR3 reads CASRDRGGSPLHF. CDR3 coding DNA: TGTGCCAGTAGGGACAGGGGAGGATCACCCCTCCACTTT.

This clone was detected many times. J is TRBJ1-1 and V is TRBV5-1; D gene uncertain. CDR1 and CDR2 from the germline V gene are SGHRS and YFSETQ. The length of the CDR3 is 16 residues. The ends were cut back, 0 bases at V and 4 bases at J, with 16 bases in the middle. The chain's CDR3 is CASSLGNQNPGTEAFF. DNA of the CDR3: TGCGCCAGCAGCTTGGGAAACCAGAACCCTGGCACTGAAGCTTTCTTT.

This clone was detected many times. This chain joins TRBV5-1 and TRBJ1-1; maybe TRBD1 (5 bases). V shed 0 bases and J shed 0 bases, with 12 bases lying between them. Looked up from germline, CDR1 is SGHRS and CDR2 is YFSETQ. This CDR3 has 16 amino acids. CDR3 in amino acids: CASSLAGTDLNTEAFF. The CDR3 bases are TGCGCCAGCAGCTTGGCCGGGACGGACTTGAACACTGAAGCTTTCTTT.

This chain uses TRBV20-1 with TRBJ2-5; 7 nucleotides line up with TRBD1. The CDR3 totals 13 residues. Germline CDR1 is DFQATT and CDR2 is SNEGSKA (reference sequence). V lost 6 bases, J lost 7 bases, and 11 bases stayed unmatched. In DNA form, the CDR3 reads TGCAGTGCACCCTGGACTCCAGGGGGGACCCAGTACTTC. Its protein product is CSAPWTPGGTQYF.

In its sample, this clone was seen many times. This chain connects TRBV11-3 to TRBJ2-5, with 8 positions matching TRBD1. Trimming removed 5 bases from V and 4 bases from J; junction bases left unmatched: 9. The CDR3 has 15 residues. Germline assignment: CDR1 SGHNT and CDR2 YENEEA. In nucleotides, the CDR3 is TGTGCCAGCAGCCTCGGACAGGGTGGGTCAGAGACCCAGTACTTC. Its protein product is CASSLGQGGSETQYF.